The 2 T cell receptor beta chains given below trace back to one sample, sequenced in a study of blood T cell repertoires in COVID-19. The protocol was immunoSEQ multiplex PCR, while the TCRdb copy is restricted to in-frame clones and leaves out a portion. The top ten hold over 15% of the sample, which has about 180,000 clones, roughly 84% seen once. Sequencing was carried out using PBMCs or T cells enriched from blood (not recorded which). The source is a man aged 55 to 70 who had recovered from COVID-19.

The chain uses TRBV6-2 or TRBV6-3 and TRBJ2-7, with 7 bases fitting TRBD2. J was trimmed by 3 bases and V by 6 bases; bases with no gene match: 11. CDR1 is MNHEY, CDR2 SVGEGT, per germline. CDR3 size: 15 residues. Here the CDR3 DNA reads TGTGCCAGCAGCCGACGGGGGGACTCTAGCTACGAGCAGTACTTC. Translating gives CASSRRGDSSYEQYF.

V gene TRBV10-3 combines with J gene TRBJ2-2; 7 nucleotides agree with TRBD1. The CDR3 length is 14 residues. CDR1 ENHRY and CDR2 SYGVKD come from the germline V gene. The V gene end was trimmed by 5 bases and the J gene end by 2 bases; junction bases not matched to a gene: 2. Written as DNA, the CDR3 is TGTGCCATCAGTAGGGGGCTTAACACCGGGGAGCTGTTTTTT. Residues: CAISRGLNTGELFF.